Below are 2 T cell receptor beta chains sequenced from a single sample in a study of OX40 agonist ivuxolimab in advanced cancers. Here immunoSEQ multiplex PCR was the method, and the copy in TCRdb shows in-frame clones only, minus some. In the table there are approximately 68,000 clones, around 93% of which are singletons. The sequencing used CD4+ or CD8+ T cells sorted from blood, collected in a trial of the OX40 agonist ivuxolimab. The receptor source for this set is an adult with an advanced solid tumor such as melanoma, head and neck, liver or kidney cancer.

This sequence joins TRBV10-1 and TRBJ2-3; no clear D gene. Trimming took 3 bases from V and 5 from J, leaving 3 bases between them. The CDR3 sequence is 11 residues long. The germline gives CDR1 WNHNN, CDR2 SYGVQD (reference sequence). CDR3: CASSERDTQYF. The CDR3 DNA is TGCGCCAGCAGTGAAAGAGATACGCAGTATTTT.

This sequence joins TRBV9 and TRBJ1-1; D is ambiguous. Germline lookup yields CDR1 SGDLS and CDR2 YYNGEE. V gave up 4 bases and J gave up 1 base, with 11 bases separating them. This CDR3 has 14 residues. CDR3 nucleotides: TGTGCCAGCAGCCCCCGGGGAGGGAACACTGAAGCTTTCTTT. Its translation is CASSPRGGNTEAFF.